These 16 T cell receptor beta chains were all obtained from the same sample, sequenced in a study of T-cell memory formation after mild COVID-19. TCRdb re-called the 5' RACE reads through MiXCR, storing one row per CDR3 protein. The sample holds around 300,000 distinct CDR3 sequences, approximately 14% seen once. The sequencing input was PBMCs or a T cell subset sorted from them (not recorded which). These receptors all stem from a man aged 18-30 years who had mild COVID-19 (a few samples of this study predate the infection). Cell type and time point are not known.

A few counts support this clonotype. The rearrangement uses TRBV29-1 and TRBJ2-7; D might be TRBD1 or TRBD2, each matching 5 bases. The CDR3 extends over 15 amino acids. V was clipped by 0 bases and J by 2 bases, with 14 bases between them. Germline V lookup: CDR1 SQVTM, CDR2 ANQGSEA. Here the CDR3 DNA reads TGCAGCGTTGAAGATCCCTCCGGGGCGACCTACGAGCAGTACTTC. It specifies CSVEDPSGATYEQYF.

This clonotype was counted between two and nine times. CDR3 DNA: TGTGCCAGCAGCTTCGGACAGGGTAGGAGAGAGACCCAGTACTTC. It codes for CASSFGQGRRETQYF. V gene TRBV7-9 combines with J gene TRBJ2-5; 8 bases agree with TRBD1. Germline assignment: CDR1 SEHNR and CDR2 FQNEAQ (reference sequence). The CDR3 consists of 15 residues. V was clipped by 3 bases and J by 4 bases; unmatched bases: 7.

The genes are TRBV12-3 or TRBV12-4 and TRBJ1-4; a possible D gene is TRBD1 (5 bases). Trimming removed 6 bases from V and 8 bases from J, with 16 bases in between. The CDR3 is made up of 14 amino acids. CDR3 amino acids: CASSKAGLGEKLFF. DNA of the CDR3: TGTGCCAGCAGCAAGGCAGGGTTGGGGGAAAAACTGTTTTTT.

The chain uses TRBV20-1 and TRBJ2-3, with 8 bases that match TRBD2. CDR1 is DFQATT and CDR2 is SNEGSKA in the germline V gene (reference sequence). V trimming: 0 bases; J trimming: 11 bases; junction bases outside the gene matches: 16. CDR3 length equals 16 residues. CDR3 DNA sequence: TGCAGTGCTAGAGATCGATTAGTCTCCGGGACTAGTAAGCAGTATTTT. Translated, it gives CSARDRLVSGTSKQYF.

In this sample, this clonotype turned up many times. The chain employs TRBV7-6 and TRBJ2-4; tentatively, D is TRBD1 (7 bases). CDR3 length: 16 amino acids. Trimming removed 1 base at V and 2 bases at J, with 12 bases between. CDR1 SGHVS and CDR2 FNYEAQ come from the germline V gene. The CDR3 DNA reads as TGTGCCAGCAGCTTAGAGCCAGGGGGGACCAAAAACATTCAGTACTTC. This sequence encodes CASSLEPGGTKNIQYF. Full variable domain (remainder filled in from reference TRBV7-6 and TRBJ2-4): GAGVSQSPRYKVTKRGQDVALRCDPISGHVSLYWYRQALGQGPEFLTYFNYEAQQDKSGLPNDRFSAERPEGSISTLTIQRTEQRDSAMYRCASSLEPGGTKNIQYFGAGTRLSVL.

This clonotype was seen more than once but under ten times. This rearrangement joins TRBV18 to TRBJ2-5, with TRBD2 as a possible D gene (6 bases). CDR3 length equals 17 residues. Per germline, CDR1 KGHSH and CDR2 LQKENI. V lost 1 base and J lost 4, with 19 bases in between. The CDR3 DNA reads TGTGCCAGCTCACCACAGTGGGGCCCGGGGGTTCGAGAGACCCAGTACTTC. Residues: CASSPQWGPGVRETQYF.

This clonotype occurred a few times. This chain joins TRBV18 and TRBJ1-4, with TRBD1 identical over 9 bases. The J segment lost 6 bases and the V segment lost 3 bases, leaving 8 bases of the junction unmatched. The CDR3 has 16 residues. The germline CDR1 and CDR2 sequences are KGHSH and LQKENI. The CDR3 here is CASSPPGQGPDEKLFF. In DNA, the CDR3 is TGTGCCAGCTCACCCCCCGGACAGGGGCCGGATGAAAAACTGTTTTTT.

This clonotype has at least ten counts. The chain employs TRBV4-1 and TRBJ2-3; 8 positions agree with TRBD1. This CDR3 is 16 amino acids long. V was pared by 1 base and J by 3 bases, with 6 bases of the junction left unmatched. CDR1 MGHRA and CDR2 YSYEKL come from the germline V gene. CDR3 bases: TGCGCCAGCAGCCAAGGGAACAACAGGGGGACAGATACGCAGTATTTT. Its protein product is CASSQGNNRGTDTQYF.

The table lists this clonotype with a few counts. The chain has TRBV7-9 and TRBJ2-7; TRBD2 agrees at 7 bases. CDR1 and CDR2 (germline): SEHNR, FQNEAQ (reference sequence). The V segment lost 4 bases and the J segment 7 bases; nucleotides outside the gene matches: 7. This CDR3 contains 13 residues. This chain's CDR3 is CASSSGLGGEQYV. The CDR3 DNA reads TGTGCCAGCAGCTCCGGACTGGGGGGGGAGCAGTACGTC.

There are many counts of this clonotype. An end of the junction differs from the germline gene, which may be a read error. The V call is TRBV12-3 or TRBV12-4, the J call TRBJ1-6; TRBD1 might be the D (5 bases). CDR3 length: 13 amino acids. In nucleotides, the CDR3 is TGTGCCACCAGTTATCAGGGACCGACACCCCTCCACTTT. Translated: CATSYQGPTPLHF.

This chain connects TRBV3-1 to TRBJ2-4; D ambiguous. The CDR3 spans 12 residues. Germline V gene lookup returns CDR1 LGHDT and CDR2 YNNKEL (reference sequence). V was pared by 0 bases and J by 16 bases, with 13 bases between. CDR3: CASSQDKVKSYF. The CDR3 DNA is TGTGCCAGCAGCCAAGATAAGGTGAAGTCTTACTTC.

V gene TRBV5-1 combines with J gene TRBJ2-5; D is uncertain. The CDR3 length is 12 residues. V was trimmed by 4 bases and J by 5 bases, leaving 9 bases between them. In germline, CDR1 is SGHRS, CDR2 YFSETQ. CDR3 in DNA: TGCGCCAGCAGCGTGCCTGGGGAGACCCAGTACTTC. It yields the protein CASSVPGETQYF.

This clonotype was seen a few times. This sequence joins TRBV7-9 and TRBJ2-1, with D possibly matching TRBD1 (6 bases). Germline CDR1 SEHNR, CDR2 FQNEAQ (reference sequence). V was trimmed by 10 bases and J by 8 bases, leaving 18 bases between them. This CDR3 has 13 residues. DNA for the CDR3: TGTGCCACTAGGGGGATTAAGGGCGATGAGCAGTTCTTC. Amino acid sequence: CATRGIKGDEQFF.

CDR3: CASSWGQGAVWTEAFF. CDR3 sequence (DNA): TGTGCCAGCAGCTGGGGACAGGGGGCAGTGTGGACTGAAGCTTTCTTT. The chain carries TRBV5-6 and TRBJ1-1; 12 bases align to TRBD1. CDR3 length: 16 residues. The V segment lost 3 bases and the J segment 5 bases; nucleotides outside the gene matches: 8. The V gene's germline CDR1 is SGHDT and CDR2 YYEEEE.

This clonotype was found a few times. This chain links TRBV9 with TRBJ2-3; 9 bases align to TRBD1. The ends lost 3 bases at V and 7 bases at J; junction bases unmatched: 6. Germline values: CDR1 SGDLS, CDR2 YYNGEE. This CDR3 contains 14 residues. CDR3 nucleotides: TGTGCCAGCAGCGAGACAGGGGGACCCAATACGCAGTATTTT. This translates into CASSETGGPNTQYF.

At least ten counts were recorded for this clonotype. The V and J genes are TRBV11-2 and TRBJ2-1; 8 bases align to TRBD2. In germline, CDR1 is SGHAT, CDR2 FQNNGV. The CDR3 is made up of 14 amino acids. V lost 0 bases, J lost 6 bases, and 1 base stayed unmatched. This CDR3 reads CASSLEGTSNEQFF. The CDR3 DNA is TGTGCCAGCAGCTTAGAAGGGACTAGCAATGAGCAGTTCTTC.